The 24 T cell receptor beta chains reported below all come from one sample, sequenced in a study of cytomegalovirus exposure and HLA in healthy donors. The study ran its PCR with 60 Vbeta and 13 Jbeta primers. The data were produced by immunoSEQ multiplex PCR, yet TCRdb's version contains in-frame clones alone and is incomplete. The sample carries about 93,000 clones, 55% to 70% recorded once. What was sequenced was PBMCs. The receptors were gathered from a boy younger than 18 in good health and CMV-seropositive.

This clone was seen once. The J gene is TRBJ2-5, the V gene TRBV7-8; 10 bases match TRBD1. The DNA end favors TRBJ2-7, so the J call may be wrong. The V gene's germline CDR1 is SGHVS and CDR2 FQNEAQ. The CDR3 loop spans 15 amino acids. The DNA of the CDR3 is TGTGCCAGCAGCTTACGTGGGACAGGGGACTACGAGCAGTACTTC. Its translation: CASSLRGTGDYEQYF.

The gene calls are TRBV21-1 and TRBJ1-4; the D segment call TRBD1 is taken from the table without a DNA check. TRBV21-1 is a recognized pseudogene. The CDR3 consists of 14 residues. Written as DNA, the CDR3 is TGTGCCAGCAGCAAAGGACAGGGAGGAGAAAAACTGTTTTTT. Its protein product is CASSKGQGGEKLFF.

This chain uses TRBV27 with TRBJ2-3; D is ambiguous. With 1 base removed from V and 2 bases from J, the gap between germline ends came to 7 bases. CDR1 and CDR2 from the germline V gene are MNHEY and SMNVEV (reference sequence). There are 14 residues in the CDR3. CDR3: CASSLFQSTDTQYF. The CDR3 nucleotides read TGTGCCAGCAGTTTATTCCAGTCCACAGATACGCAGTATTTT.

The chain links TRBV6-5 to TRBJ1-1; D is unclear. V shed 7 bases and J shed 1 base, with 13 bases lying between them. Germline values: CDR1 MNHEY, CDR2 SVGAGI. The CDR3 contains 14 residues. The chain's CDR3 is CASKGGSRNTEAFF. The CDR3 nucleotides read TGTGCCAGCAAGGGAGGGAGTCGGAACACTGAAGCTTTCTTT.

The chain is built from TRBV30 and TRBJ2-7, with 10 bases identical to TRBD1. V gave up 5 bases and J gave up 3 bases; unmatched junction bases: 4. Germline values: CDR1 GTSNPN, CDR2 SVGIG (reference sequence). The CDR3 runs 13 residues. DNA for the CDR3: TGTGCCTGGTCGACAGGGGGCTTCTACGAGCAGTACTTC. Translation: CAWSTGGFYEQYF. Based on the CDR3 plus reference TRBV30 and TRBJ2-7, the full variable domain is SQTIHQWPATLVQPVGSPLSLECTVEGTSNPNLYWYRQAAGRGLQLLFYSVGIGQISSEVPQNLSASRPQDRQFILSSKKLLLSDSGFYLCAWSTGGFYEQYFGPGTRLTVT.

This sequence joins TRBV27 and TRBJ1-4; 8 bases agree with TRBD1. Trimming at V came to 5 bases and at J to 7 bases, leaving 18 bases not matched to a gene. The CDR3 is 18 amino acids. In germline, CDR1 is MNHEY, CDR2 SMNVEV (reference sequence). The CDR3 nucleotides read TGTGCCAGCAGTCCCGGACAGGGAAGCGGAATTGATAGTGAAAAACTGTTTTTT. It codes for CASSPGQGSGIDSEKLFF.

This chain uses TRBV6-5 with TRBJ1-4; D is possibly TRBD1 (6 bases). In germline, CDR1 is MNHEY, CDR2 SVGAGI. The CDR3 extends over 16 amino acids. The V and J ends lost 1 base and 3 bases respectively, with 12 bases between them. CDR3 protein: CASSYWEGGPNEKLFF. The DNA of the CDR3 is TGTGCCAGCAGTTACTGGGAGGGGGGTCCTAATGAAAAACTGTTTTTT.

This clone was detected only a few times. J is TRBJ1-1 and V is TRBV6-5; perhaps TRBD1 as D (5 bases). Between the trimmed V and J ends, which lost 5 bases and 2 bases, there was a span of 12 bases. CDR1 and CDR2 from the germline V gene are MNHEY and SVGAGI. There are 14 residues in the CDR3. CDR3: CASSRDFLNTEAFF. The CDR3, as DNA: TGTGCCAGCAGTAGGGACTTTCTTAACACTGAAGCTTTCTTT.

The chain couples TRBV5-1 to TRBJ1-1; D gene ambiguous. The CDR3 is 15 residues long. The germline V and J ends were trimmed by 1 base and 1 base, with 11 bases remaining between them. Germline V CDR1 and CDR2: SGHRS, YFSETQ. The CDR3 nucleotides are TGCGCCAGCAGCTTGTTAGGCGGAGCGAACACTGAAGCTTTCTTT. It encodes CASSLLGGANTEAFF.

This sequence joins TRBV4-1 and TRBJ2-7, with 10 bases matching TRBD1. Germline values: CDR1 MGHRA, CDR2 YSYEKL. This CDR3 comprises 15 residues. Trimming at V came to 3 bases and at J to 4 bases, leaving 6 bases not matched to a gene. The CDR3 DNA follows: TGCGCCAGCAGCCAGGCGGGACAGGGGTCTTACGAGCAGTACTTC. Protein sequence: CASSQAGQGSYEQYF.

V gene TRBV7-3 combines with J gene TRBJ2-7; D possibly corresponds to TRBD2 (5 bases). The V end was cut by 5 bases, the J end by 6 bases, with 20 bases between. Germline CDR1 reads SGHTA; CDR2 reads FQGTGA. This CDR3 comprises 15 residues. The CDR3 is CASSATGQRALEQYF. CDR3 in DNA: TGTGCCAGCAGCGCAACCGGGCAGAGGGCTCTCGAGCAGTACTTC.

CDR3 in DNA: TGTGCCAGCCAGCTTGGGGGTAGCGGGAGGGCAAATGAGCAGTTCTTC. Its translation: CASQLGGSGRANEQFF. The chain couples TRBV5-4 to TRBJ2-1; 11 bases match TRBD2. This CDR3 is built from 16 residues. In germline, CDR1 is SGHNT, CDR2 YYREEE (reference sequence). The V and J ends lost 7 bases and 7 bases, in that order; junction bases with no gene match: 13.

The sample holds a few counts of this clone. V usage is TRBV19 and J usage is TRBJ1-1; D uncertain. V was shortened by 7 bases and J by 4 bases, with 19 bases between the two germline ends. CDR3 length equals 15 residues. Looked up from germline, CDR1 is LNHDA and CDR2 is SQIVND (reference sequence). CDR3 in DNA: TGTGCCAGTACCGATCCAGGATCGGGATCCACTGAAGCTTTCTTT. Translating it yields CASTDPGSGSTEAFF.

The chain couples TRBV2 to TRBJ2-7; 9 bases align to TRBD1. This CDR3 has 15 residues. Germline CDR1 reads SNHLY; CDR2 reads FYNNEI. V was pared by 5 bases and J by 12 bases, with 17 bases of the junction left unmatched. This chain's CDR3 is CASSLGGTGPTISYF. CDR3 coding DNA: TGTGCCAGCAGTCTTGGGGGGACAGGGCCTACTATTTCGTACTTC.

This chain connects TRBV5-1 to TRBJ2-7, with TRBD1 identical over 9 bases. This CDR3 is 15 amino acids long. Germline V gene lookup returns CDR1 SGHRS and CDR2 YFSETQ. V was clipped by 7 bases and J by 6 bases; unmatched bases: 14. The CDR3 protein is CASGSRGTGTAEQYF. The CDR3 DNA sequence: TGCGCCAGCGGCTCCCGGGGGACAGGGACCGCCGAGCAGTACTTC.

This chain uses TRBV4-1 with TRBJ2-3, with a possible D match to TRBD1 (6 bases). Germline V lookup: CDR1 MGHRA, CDR2 YSYEKL. V was cut by 4 bases and J by 0 bases, with 17 bases left in between. CDR3 length: 17 amino acids. The CDR3 coding sequence is TGCGCCAGCAGCCCGAGGGGGTGGCCCCTGAGCACAGATACGCAGTATTTT. This encodes CASSPRGWPLSTDTQYF.

This clone has a handful of counts. J is TRBJ1-1 and V is TRBV4-3; D remains unclear. Trimming shortened V by 0 bases and J by 4 bases, and 21 bases separated the two germline ends. The germline gives CDR1 LGHNA, CDR2 YSLEER. CDR3 size: 18 residues. The CDR3 here is CASSQDIGLGGRGTEAFF. For the CDR3, the DNA is TGCGCCAGCAGCCAAGATATTGGGTTAGGAGGTCGTGGCACTGAAGCTTTCTTT.

The rearrangement links TRBV5-4 to TRBJ2-2; no firm D call. The V end lost 5 bases, the J end lost 8 bases, and 22 bases lay between the germline ends. The germline gives CDR1 SGHNT, CDR2 YYREEE (reference sequence). The CDR3 runs 16 residues. The CDR3 DNA is TGTGCCAGCAGTTTACCCGGCGGTAGCCCCCTTGGGGAGCTGTTTTTT. Protein sequence: CASSLPGGSPLGELFF.

The chain employs TRBV28 and TRBJ1-2; 7 bases agree with TRBD1. Germline trimming cut 4 bases from V and 1 base from J; bases unmatched to any gene: 9. Germline V gene data show CDR1 as MDHEN and CDR2 as SYDVKM. CDR3 length: 16 amino acids. The CDR3 loop is CASSSPQQGGNYGYTF. The CDR3 DNA follows: TGTGCCAGCAGTTCCCCCCAGCAGGGGGGTAACTATGGCTACACCTTC.

The rearrangement uses TRBV5-1 and TRBJ1-1; 8 bases fit TRBD1. The CDR3 runs to 16 residues. Germline values: CDR1 SGHRS, CDR2 YFSETQ. After removal of 3 bases from V and 2 bases from J, the junction contained 9 bases not matched to a gene. CDR3 bases: TGCGCCAGCAGCTCGCTATCAGGGGGCGCAAACACTGAAGCTTTCTTT. Encoded protein: CASSSLSGGANTEAFF.

J is TRBJ2-1 and V is TRBV5-1; D not certain. CDR1 SGHRS and CDR2 YFSETQ come from the germline V gene. The CDR3 length is 14 residues. Trimming removed 2 bases at V and 10 bases at J, with 16 bases between. This chain's CDR3 is CASSFFKTETEQFF. The CDR3 coding sequence is TGCGCCAGCAGCTTTTTCAAAACAGAGACGGAGCAGTTCTTC.

V gene TRBV2 combines with J gene TRBJ1-1; D not resolved. The CDR3 is 12 residues long. In germline, CDR1 is SNHLY, CDR2 FYNNEI. V was cut by 7 bases and J by 8 bases, with 14 bases left in between. For the CDR3, the DNA is TGTGCCAGCATAAGAGGGCTGGGGGAAGCTTTCTTT. Encoded protein: CASIRGLGEAFF.

This clone was counted a single time. CDR3 sequence reads: CSVGVPTAGGYTF. The CDR3 DNA reads as TGCAGCGTTGGGGTCCCGACGGCGGGCGGCTACACCTTC. This chain links TRBV29-1 with TRBJ1-2, with no clear D. Germline-derived CDR1 and CDR2 are SQVTM and ANQGSEA. Trimming removed 4 bases from V and 8 bases from J, with 17 bases in between. The CDR3 totals 13 residues.

The chain carries TRBV25-1 and TRBJ2-1; TRBD1 matches 8 bases. Germline V lookup: CDR1 MGHDK, CDR2 SYGVNS. The J segment lost 4 bases and the V segment lost 4 bases, leaving 6 bases of the junction unmatched. The CDR3 spans 15 residues. The CDR3 region is CASSGWTGKYNEQFF. The CDR3 DNA follows: TGTGCCAGCAGTGGGTGGACAGGGAAATACAATGAGCAGTTCTTC.